These 32 T cell receptor beta chains were all obtained from the same sample, sequenced in a study of CXCR3-negative and CXCR3-positive naive CD8 T cells. Findings of the study overall: For CXCR3-positive naive cells, TRB CDR3s were more hydrophobic than those of CXCR3-negative naive cells.

These receptors lack a known antigen. In preparing the TRB cDNA libraries, 5' RACE with UMI labels was used. TCRdb reprocessed the 5' RACE reads, keeping one entry per CDR3 protein, no DNA. This specimen shows roughly 55,000 distinct CDR3 sequences; the ten leading clones hold 0.56%. Input material: naive CXCR3+ CD8+ T cells from blood. As to subset: CD45RO-CCR7+CD27+CD95- naive CD8+ T cells expressing CXCR3 (TNR3+). The receptors derive from a human donor in good health. Some clones in this sample may be carry-over from other donors' samples.

The chain couples TRBV9 to TRBJ2-7; the TCRdb call, TRBD1, lacks DNA for checking. Germline V gives CDR1 SGDLS, CDR2 YYNGEE. This CDR3 has 13 residues. CDR3 residues: CASSVGPTHEQYF.

The chain employs TRBV27 and TRBJ1-1. This CDR3 spans 13 amino acids. Germline V lookup: CDR1 MNHEY, CDR2 SMNVEV (reference sequence). The chain's CDR3 is CASSQWRYSEAFF.

V usage is TRBV10-3 and J usage is TRBJ2-1; with no DNA, the TCRdb D assignment of TRBD1 cannot be verified. CDR3 length equals 18 residues. The germline V gene encodes CDR1 ENHRY and CDR2 SYGVKD. The chain's CDR3 is CAISEYAGTTLINNEQFF.

This chain uses TRBV4-3 with TRBJ2-3; the D call from TCRdb, TRBD2, cannot be confirmed without DNA. Per the germline V gene, CDR1 is LGHNA and CDR2 is YSLEER. The length of the CDR3 is 17 residues. CDR3 sequence: CASSQDPSGGLGDTQYF.

V is TRBV29-1 and J is TRBJ1-1; TCRdb selects TRBD1, and the lack of DNA leaves this call unchecked. Germline V gene lookup returns CDR1 SQVTM and CDR2 ANQGSEA. The CDR3 has 14 amino acids. The CDR3 here is CSAAGTSTNTEAFF. Combining the CDR3 with reference TRBV29-1 and TRBJ1-1 gives the whole variable domain SAVISQKPSRDICQRGTSLTIQCQVDSQVTMMFWYRQQPGQSLTLIATANQGSEATYESGFVIDKFPISRPNLTFSTLTVSNMSPEDSSIYLCSAAGTSTNTEAFFGQGTRLTVV.

The chain employs TRBV20-1 and TRBJ2-7; TCRdb picks TRBD1, but there is no DNA to check that call. Germline CDR1 DFQATT, CDR2 SNEGSKA (reference sequence). This CDR3 region has 13 residues. This CDR3 is CSAGGTESYEQYF.

The J gene is TRBJ2-7, the V gene TRBV12-3 or TRBV12-4. The CDR3 is 13 residues long. CDR3 amino acids: CASSQSATYEQYF.

J is TRBJ2-7 and V is TRBV2; TCRdb proposes TRBD1, but this gene call is untestable without DNA. Germline loops: CDR1 SNHLY, CDR2 FYNNEI. This CDR3 region has 13 residues. The CDR3 protein is CASSEGEWYEQYF.

V is TRBV11-2 and J is TRBJ2-1; as DNA is missing, the TRBD1 call by TCRdb cannot be tested. The CDR3 is 14 amino acids. Germline values: CDR1 SGHAT, CDR2 FQNNGV. The CDR3 region is CASSLGGVSGEQFF.

The chain links TRBV5-1 to TRBJ2-1; TCRdb's assignment of TRBD1 cannot be checked, as there is no DNA. Germline CDR1 is SGHRS and CDR2 is YFSETQ. This CDR3 is 14 amino acids long. The CDR3 reads CASSFEGAPLEQFF. The whole variable domain, remainder taken from reference TRBV5-1 and TRBJ2-1, is KAGVTQTPRYLIKTRGQQVTLSCSPISGHRSVSWYQQTPGQGLQFLFEYFSETQRNKGNFPGRFSGRQFSNSRSEMNVSTLELGDSALYLCASSFEGAPLEQFFGPGTRLTVL.

The gene calls are TRBV6-4 and TRBJ2-3. The CDR3 contains 15 residues. CDR1 is MRHNA and CDR2 is SNTAGT in the germline V gene. CDR3 residues: CASSDTSVDADTQYF.

V usage is TRBV7-9 and J usage is TRBJ1-1. The germline CDR1 and CDR2 sequences are SEHNR and FQNEAQ (reference sequence). The CDR3 covers 13 residues. CDR3 in amino acids: CASSLGLGTEAFF.

The chain uses TRBV7-2 and TRBJ1-1. CDR1 and CDR2 from the germline V gene are SGHTA and FQGNSA. The CDR3 runs 12 residues. The CDR3: CASFDTGTEAFF.

The chain couples TRBV7-9 to TRBJ2-5; no DNA is available, so the TRBD1 call from TCRdb remains unchecked. CDR1 SEHNR and CDR2 FQNEAQ come from the germline V gene (reference sequence). The CDR3 sequence is 14 residues long. The CDR3 loop is CASSQMDREETQYF.

The chain employs TRBV7-9 and TRBJ2-7; TCRdb reports TRBD2, a call that lacks DNA to check it against. The CDR3 runs 16 residues. Germline CDR1 reads SEHNR; CDR2 reads FQNEAQ (reference sequence). The CDR3 protein is CASSLVAGPSSYEQYF.

V usage is TRBV12-3 or TRBV12-4 and J usage is TRBJ1-2; the D gene TCRdb calls, TRBD1, cannot be checked with no DNA. The CDR3 runs to 13 residues. CDR3 loop: CASSLGQHYGYTF.

This chain uses TRBV20-1 with TRBJ2-5; without DNA, the TCRdb call of TRBD1 cannot be checked. The CDR3 totals 13 residues. Germline lookup yields CDR1 DFQATT and CDR2 SNEGSKA (reference sequence). The CDR3 sequence is CSARVRAGETQYF.

The chain employs TRBV5-5 and TRBJ2-2; the TRBD1 assignment by TCRdb is unverifiable without DNA. The germline V gene has CDR1 SGHKS and CDR2 YYEKEE (reference sequence). The CDR3 has 15 amino acids. The CDR3 spells CASSLEQETTGELFF.

This chain connects TRBV6-5 to TRBJ2-1; TCRdb's assignment of TRBD2 cannot be checked, as there is no DNA. The CDR3 is 15 residues long. Germline V gene sequence: CDR1 MNHEY, CDR2 SVGAGI. CDR3 region: CASNSGTSGDNEQFF.

This rearrangement joins TRBV27 to TRBJ1-1; TCRdb outputs TRBD1, but without DNA this stays unchecked. The germline V gene has CDR1 MNHEY and CDR2 SMNVEV (reference sequence). The CDR3 is 13 residues long. This CDR3 is CASSLEQGSEAFF.

V usage is TRBV9 and J usage is TRBJ1-2. The CDR3 runs to 15 residues. Germline V gives CDR1 SGDLS, CDR2 YYNGEE. The CDR3 loop is CASSVEAGPVYGYTF.

The gene calls are TRBV19 and TRBJ2-1; TCRdb's D call, TRBD1, is unchecked because there is no DNA. CDR3 length: 18 residues. From germline, CDR1 is LNHDA and CDR2 SQIVND (reference sequence). CDR3 region: CASRTLNTGTGERDEQFF.

The J gene is TRBJ2-7, the V gene TRBV28; there is no DNA to check the TCRdb D call of TRBD2. Germline CDR1 reads MDHEN; CDR2 reads SYDVKM. This CDR3 has 14 residues. The CDR3 loop reads CASSLSGGGYEQYF.

The chain employs TRBV7-3 and TRBJ1-1. CDR3 size: 15 residues. Per germline, CDR1 SGHTA and CDR2 FQGTGA. The CDR3 sequence: CASSLIRQSNTEAFF.

This chain connects TRBV27 to TRBJ2-7; TCRdb calls TRBD1, which cannot be checked without DNA. This CDR3 is 14 amino acids long. Germline CDR1 reads MNHEY; CDR2 reads SMNVEV (reference sequence). The CDR3 sequence: CASSSTGFTYEQYF.

The chain employs TRBV29-1 and TRBJ1-3; with no DNA, the TCRdb D assignment of TRBD1 cannot be verified. The CDR3 contains 16 residues. CDR1 and CDR2 from the germline V gene are SQVTM and ANQGSEA. The CDR3: CSVIGTGDLSGNTIYF.

The rearrangement uses TRBV6-4 and TRBJ2-3; TCRdb selects TRBD1, and the lack of DNA leaves this call unchecked. Germline CDR1 reads MRHNA; CDR2 reads SNTAGT. The CDR3 is 18 amino acids. The CDR3 is CASSDSPGGGASTDTQYF.

V is TRBV7-9 and J is TRBJ1-5; TCRdb designates TRBD1, a call that cannot be tested without DNA. CDR1 and CDR2 (germline): SEHNR, FQNEAQ (reference sequence). This CDR3 spans 17 amino acids. CDR3 in amino acids: CASSRDRGTLSNQPQHF.

J is TRBJ2-3 and V is TRBV29-1; TCRdb lists TRBD2, though no DNA is available to test this call. CDR3 size: 13 residues. The germline CDR1 and CDR2 sequences are SQVTM and ANQGSEA. This CDR3 reads CSVLAGGMDTQYF.

V gene TRBV4-3 combines with J gene TRBJ1-1. CDR3 length equals 15 residues. Germline V gives CDR1 LGHNA, CDR2 YSLEER. The chain's CDR3 is CASSLHFSENSEAFF.

V and J are TRBV12-3 or TRBV12-4 and TRBJ1-2; TCRdb gives TRBD1 as the D gene, but with no DNA this cannot be confirmed. The CDR3 consists of 13 residues. The CDR3 sequence: CASSLGPLVGYTF.

The chain joins TRBV6-6 to TRBJ2-1; as DNA is missing, the TRBD1 call by TCRdb cannot be tested. The CDR3 spans 17 residues. The germline V gene encodes CDR1 MNHNY and CDR2 SVGAGI (reference sequence). The CDR3 region is CASSPLPGGNMYNEQFF.